Sequencing of this T cell receptor beta chain was carried out in a study of T cells in Graves' hyperthyroidism and ophthalmopathy. In the study overall: Peripheral blood samples were taken at initial diagnosis, prior to any treatment. Regarding the study as a whole: A 13 V-J model separated ophthalmopathy from stable hyperthyroidism.

The diagnostic basis comprised clinical symptoms, serum thyroxine and TRAb, thyroid ultrasound and orbital computed tomography. V lost 3 bases and J lost 1; bases outside the gene matches: 24. CDR3 length: 22 amino acids. Germline CDR1 SGDLS, CDR2 YYNGEE. Amplified TCR beta CDR3 regions derived from RNA transcripts. A set of HTBI primers served as the primers for a first-round RT-PCR of the TCR CDR3. TCRdb re-called the multiplex PCR reads with MiXCR, one entry per CDR3 protein. Among 350,000 to 500,000 distinct CDR3 sequences, roughly 13% were seen once, and the ten largest hold about 4.9%. About this clonotype itself: The target antigen is unknown.

The chain combines TRBV9 with TRBJ2-2; 7 bases map to TRBD2. The sample taken for sequencing was blood. The receptor was derived from a woman aged 18 to 35 with Graves' hyperthyroidism. CDR3: CASSAQVRGRETIDLNTGELFF. Written as DNA, the CDR3 is TGTGCCAGCAGCGCCCAGGTCAGAGGGCGGGAGACCATCGACCTGAACACCGGGGAGCTGTTTTTT.